This TCR beta chain was sequenced during a study of cytomegalovirus exposure and HLA in healthy donors. PCR primers comprised 60 Vbeta and 13 Jbeta primers. The method was immunoSEQ multiplex PCR; TCRdb's version includes in-frame clones alone and lacks a portion of them. Altogether 150,000 to 200,000 clones are present, 75% to 80% being singletons, with the ten largest covering 6.3%. V was trimmed by 5 bases and J by 7 bases, leaving 27 bases between them. This CDR3 spans 17 amino acids. Germline CDR1 and CDR2: SGHTA and FQGNSA. Findings and limits, study-wide: HLA restriction was apparent for most CMV-associated TCR beta chains in a later analysis.

As regards this clone: As yet, its antigen is unknown.

Input material: PBMCs. The sequence came from a man aged 40-55 years in good health and CMV-seropositive. The chain carries TRBV7-2 and TRBJ2-7; possibly TRBD2 for D (6 bases). CDR3 bases: TGTGCCAGCAGCCCTATGGTGTTAGCGGACCCCTTGGGAGAGCAGTACTTC. As protein: CASSPMVLADPLGEQYF. The complete variable domain, with remaining parts taken from reference TRBV7-2 and TRBJ2-7, reads GAGVSQSPSNKVTEKGKDVELRCDPISGHTALYWYRQSLGQGLEFLIYFQGNSAPDKSGLPSDRFSAERTGGSVSTLTIQRTQQEDSAVYLCASSPMVLADPLGEQYFGPGTRLTVT.